These 21 T cell receptor beta chains were sequenced from one sample in a study of T-cell memory formation after mild COVID-19. In TCRdb, the 5' RACE reads were re-called with MiXCR into one record per CDR3 protein. The top ten hold around 8.4% of the sample, which has 550,000 to 600,000 distinct CDR3 sequences, about 22% seen once. The sample comprised PBMCs or a T cell subset sorted from them (not recorded which). The receptors here all came from an adult woman who had mild COVID-19 (a few samples of this study predate the infection). Cell type and time point are not known.

In its sample, this clonotype was seen many times. The V and J genes are TRBV15 and TRBJ2-3; 7 nucleotides line up with TRBD2. CDR3 length equals 17 residues. The germline CDR1 and CDR2 sequences are LNHNV and YYDKDF (reference sequence). V was clipped by 1 base and J by 2 bases; unmatched bases: 9. The CDR3: CATSRAGGLAATDTQYF. Here the CDR3 DNA reads TGTGCCACCAGCAGAGCAGGAGGGCTAGCGGCCACAGATACGCAGTATTTT.

This clonotype is a singleton in its sample. The gene calls are TRBV5-1 and TRBJ1-6, with D unresolved. Trimming removed 4 bases from V and 8 bases from J, with 7 bases in between. CDR1 is SGHRS and CDR2 is YFSETQ in the germline V gene. CDR3 length equals 12 residues. The CDR3 nucleotides are TGCGCCAGCAGCACCACAGATTCACCCCTCCACTTT. The encoded protein is CASSTTDSPLHF.

The CDR3 loop reads CASSDRRMNTEAFF. In DNA, the CDR3 is TGTGCCAGCAGCGACCGACGGATGAACACTGAAGCTTTCTTT. This sequence joins TRBV7-2 and TRBJ1-1, with D uncertain. Germline V lookup: CDR1 SGHTA, CDR2 FQGNSA. V lost 5 bases and J lost 0, with 10 bases in between. The CDR3 extends over 14 amino acids.

V is TRBV5-5 and J is TRBJ1-1; 7 bases are a match to TRBD1. Germline V gene sequence: CDR1 SGHKS, CDR2 YYEKEE (reference sequence). The CDR3 loop spans 12 amino acids. Unmatched junction bases numbered 3, after V lost 4 bases and J lost 6 bases. The CDR3 is CASSETGPEAFF. DNA of the CDR3: TGTGCCAGCAGCGAGACAGGGCCTGAAGCTTTCTTT.

This chain uses TRBV11-2 with TRBJ1-2; 7 bases match TRBD1. V dropped 5 bases and J dropped 4; count of bases not matched to a gene: 10. Germline V gene data show CDR1 as SGHAT and CDR2 as FQNNGV. The CDR3 contains 15 residues. The CDR3 DNA is TGTGCCAGCAGCCCCCGCCCCGGGACAGCCTATGGCTACACCTTC. This sequence encodes CASSPRPGTAYGYTF.

This clonotype has more than one count but fewer than ten. The chain recombines TRBV24-1 with TRBJ2-1; 8 bases line up with TRBD1. This CDR3 comprises 13 residues. After removal of 7 bases from V and 5 bases from J, the junction contained 3 bases not matched to a gene. CDR1 is KGHDR and CDR2 is SFDVKD in the germline V gene. CDR3 sequence: CATRDRENNEQFF. The CDR3 DNA reads as TGTGCCACCAGGGACAGGGAAAACAATGAGCAGTTCTTC.

This clonotype has only a few counts. The chain employs TRBV7-8 and TRBJ1-1; a possible D gene is TRBD1 (5 bases). Trimming shortened V by 1 base and J by 0 bases, and 9 bases separated the two germline ends. CDR1 and CDR2 (germline): SGHVS, FQNEAQ. The CDR3 runs 15 residues. CDR3 protein: CASSLGTGLNTEAFF. DNA of the CDR3: TGTGCCAGCAGCTTAGGTACAGGTCTGAACACTGAAGCTTTCTTT.

V is TRBV7-9 and J is TRBJ1-2; D is unclear. This CDR3 has 13 residues. The V end lost 1 base, the J end lost 2 bases, and 5 bases lay between the germline ends. CDR1 and CDR2 (germline): SEHNR, FQNEAQ (reference sequence). Here the CDR3 DNA reads TGTGCCAGCAGCTTAGAACCCAACTATGGCTACACCTTC. Its translation: CASSLEPNYGYTF.

The rearrangement uses TRBV7-6 and TRBJ2-2, with D maybe TRBD2 (6 bases). Germline loops: CDR1 SGHVS, CDR2 FNYEAQ. The CDR3 runs 12 residues. The ends were cut back, 8 bases at V and 3 bases at J, with 7 bases in the middle. The CDR3 DNA reads as TGTGCCAGCGGGGGGTACACCGGGGAGCTGTTTTTT. Its protein product is CASGGYTGELFF.

This sequence joins TRBV29-1 and TRBJ2-2; no clear D gene. Germline lookup yields CDR1 SQVTM and CDR2 ANQGSEA. The CDR3 sequence is 15 residues long. V lost 0 bases, J lost 0 bases, and 8 bases lay in between. The CDR3, as DNA: TGCAGCGTTGAAGACACGTTCGCGAACACCGGGGAGCTGTTTTTT. Translated: CSVEDTFANTGELFF.

J is TRBJ2-2 and V is TRBV20-1; TRBD2 agrees at 9 bases. CDR1 DFQATT and CDR2 SNEGSKA come from the germline V gene (reference sequence). The CDR3 is 15 amino acids. With V trimmed by 3 bases and J by 3 bases, 5 bases remained unmatched. CDR3 region: CSASRSGRDTGELFF. DNA of the CDR3: TGCAGTGCTAGCCGTAGCGGGAGAGACACCGGGGAGCTGTTTTTT.

This clonotype was detected many times. The chain links TRBV4-3 to TRBJ2-5; D unclear. This CDR3 region has 15 residues. Trimming pared 0 bases from V and 6 bases from J, leaving 14 bases between. Germline values: CDR1 LGHNA, CDR2 YSLEER. The CDR3 here is CASSQDPGQAKTQYF. Here the CDR3 DNA reads TGCGCCAGCAGCCAAGATCCGGGCCAGGCTAAGACCCAGTACTTC.

A few counts support this clonotype. The chain joins TRBV7-6 to TRBJ2-3, with D hard to call. Trimming left V 1 base short and J 5 bases short, with 7 bases between. Germline V gene lookup returns CDR1 SGHVS and CDR2 FNYEAQ. This CDR3 region has 13 residues. The CDR3 region has the DNA TGTGCCAGCAGCTTAGATACAGAAGATACGCAGTATTTT. Its protein is CASSLDTEDTQYF.

This clonotype occurred a few times. The chain is built from TRBV12-3 or TRBV12-4 and TRBJ2-3, with D perhaps TRBD2 (7 bases). The CDR3 is made up of 15 amino acids. Trimming took off 5 bases at V and 9 bases at J, with 21 bases between the two ends. CDR3: CASSGGGRMVSTQYF. The DNA for the CDR3 is TGTGCCAGCAGTGGGGGGGGCAGAATGGTTTCGACGCAGTATTTT.

This clonotype was seen a few times. V usage is TRBV5-4 and J usage is TRBJ2-4; D perhaps matches TRBD2 (5 bases). Per the germline V gene, CDR1 is SGHNT and CDR2 is YYREEE (reference sequence). The CDR3 length is 17 residues. V gave up 0 bases and J gave up 0 bases, with 13 bases separating them. CDR3 sequence: CASSLAAGSLAKNIQYF. CDR3 nucleotides: TGTGCCAGCAGCTTGGCCGCGGGCAGCTTAGCCAAAAACATTCAGTACTTC.

The chain is built from TRBV28 and TRBJ2-4; no reliable D call. Trimming took off 2 bases at V and 0 bases at J, with 11 bases between the two ends. This CDR3 region has 16 residues. Germline CDR1 and CDR2: MDHEN and SYDVKM. CDR3: CASSLVQRLAKNIQYF. The DNA for the CDR3 is TGTGCCAGCAGTTTAGTCCAGCGACTAGCCAAAAACATTCAGTACTTC.

The sample holds many counts of this clonotype. This chain uses TRBV12-3 or TRBV12-4 with TRBJ1-2; D is uncertain. The CDR3 contains 14 residues. Trimming cost V 7 bases and J 4 bases, with 16 bases left between them. The CDR3 DNA reads as TGTGCCAGCACCCTAAGGACTGCTCTCTATGGCTACACCTTC. This sequence encodes CASTLRTALYGYTF.

The rearrangement joins TRBV3-1 to TRBJ2-1; D remains unclear. This CDR3 is 14 amino acids long. Germline CDR1 and CDR2: LGHDT and YNNKEL (reference sequence). With 0 bases removed from V and 5 bases from J, the gap between germline ends came to 8 bases. CDR3 loop: CASSQEASDNEQFF. The CDR3 DNA reads as TGTGCCAGCAGCCAAGAGGCATCGGACAATGAGCAGTTCTTC.

This clonotype was observed a few times. The chain links TRBV7-6 to TRBJ2-7, with TRBD1 matching over 8 bases. CDR1 and CDR2 (germline): SGHVS, FNYEAQ. This CDR3 has 14 residues. With V trimmed by 3 bases and J by 5 bases, 6 bases remained unmatched. CDR3 in DNA: TGTGCCAGCAGCTTTGGACAGGGTGGCAACGAGCAGTACTTC. Translated, it gives CASSFGQGGNEQYF. The full variable domain, in which reference TRBV7-6 and TRBJ2-7 provide the parts outside the CDR3, is GAGVSQSPRYKVTKRGQDVALRCDPISGHVSLYWYRQALGQGPEFLTYFNYEAQQDKSGLPNDRFSAERPEGSISTLTIQRTEQRDSAMYRCASSFGQGGNEQYFGPGTRLTVT.

The chain links TRBV7-8 to TRBJ2-3; 13 bases agree with TRBD2. V lost 0 bases, J lost 4 bases, and 7 bases stayed unmatched. Germline V gene lookup returns CDR1 SGHVS and CDR2 FQNEAQ. The CDR3 has 18 residues. CDR3 bases: TGTGCCAGCAGCTTAGCGAGACTAGCGGGAGGTATCCCAGATACGCAGTATTTT. Translated: CASSLARLAGGIPDTQYF.

This clonotype was recorded many times. The chain recombines TRBV7-2 with TRBJ1-5; D remains ambiguous. This CDR3 has 12 amino acids. Per germline, CDR1 SGHTA and CDR2 FQGNSA. V lost 5 bases and J 0 bases, leaving 2 bases between the germline ends. The CDR3 loop is CASSRSNQPQHF. DNA of the CDR3: TGTGCCAGCAGCCGTAGCAATCAGCCCCAGCATTTT. Full variable domain (outside the CDR3, taken from reference TRBV7-2 and TRBJ1-5): GAGVSQSPSNKVTEKGKDVELRCDPISGHTALYWYRQSLGQGLEFLIYFQGNSAPDKSGLPSDRFSAERTGGSVSTLTIQRTQQEDSAVYLCASSRSNQPQHFGDGTRLSIL.